A single sample is the source of the 24 T cell receptor beta chains below, sequenced in a study of control samples from healthy donors and cancer patients. Some clones are missing from TCRdb's copy, which holds only in-frame ones; the method was immunoSEQ multiplex PCR. The data contain some 120,000 clones, about 93% of them seen just once; the ten biggest clones take up 1.5% to 2%. The sample taken for sequencing was PBMCs. The receptor source for this set is a man in his fifties or sixties with head and neck cancer.

The genes are TRBV24-1 and TRBJ1-5, with D possibly being TRBD1 (6 bases). The V end lost 9 bases, the J end lost 1 base, and 9 bases lay between the germline ends. The CDR3 consists of 13 residues. Germline V gene data show CDR1 as KGHDR and CDR2 as SFDVKD. The DNA of the CDR3 is TGTGCCACCCGGAGGGGGAGCAATCAGCCCCAGCATTTT. Translated: CATRRGSNQPQHF.

The chain carries TRBV5-1 and TRBJ2-5; 7 bases agree with TRBD1. From germline, CDR1 is SGHRS and CDR2 YFSETQ. Trimming took 5 bases from V and 5 from J; bases not matched to a gene: 9. The CDR3 is 14 residues long. In DNA form, the CDR3 reads TGCGCCAGCAGAACAGGGGTGAGTCAGGAGACCCAGTACTTC. Its protein product is CASRTGVSQETQYF.

V usage is TRBV7-9 and J usage is TRBJ1-2, with TRBD1 matching over 8 bases. The CDR3 has 14 amino acids. Per the germline V gene, CDR1 is SEHNR and CDR2 is FQNEAQ (reference sequence). Losses at the gene ends were 5 bases for V and 4 bases for J; bases not matched to a gene: 6. The CDR3 loop reads CASSRTGQIYGYTF. In DNA form, the CDR3 reads TGTGCCAGCAGCCGGACAGGGCAGATCTATGGCTACACCTTC.

The chain couples TRBV6-5 to TRBJ1-4, with TRBD1 matching over 10 bases. The CDR3 sequence is 15 residues long. V shed 5 bases and J 8 bases; nucleotides not matched to a gene: 8. Germline lookup yields CDR1 MNHEY and CDR2 SVGAGI. Here the CDR3 reads CASSRLGQGEEKLFF. CDR3 sequence (DNA): TGTGCCAGCAGTCGCCTCGGACAGGGGGAAGAAAAACTGTTTTTT.

The rearrangement joins TRBV4-2 to TRBJ2-1, with 11 bases fitting TRBD2. Germline CDR1 reads LGHNA; CDR2 reads YNFKEQ. The V segment lost 0 bases and the J segment 3 bases; nucleotides outside the gene matches: 1. The CDR3 extends over 16 amino acids. The CDR3 reads CASSQDSGGVYNEQFF. CDR3 coding DNA: TGTGCCAGCAGCCAAGATAGCGGGGGGGTCTACAATGAGCAGTTCTTC.

This chain connects TRBV9 to TRBJ2-3; a possible D gene is TRBD2 (5 bases). V lost 1 base to trimming and J lost 6 bases, with 18 bases between them. CDR3 length: 16 amino acids. The V gene's germline CDR1 is SGDLS and CDR2 YYNGEE. The chain's CDR3 is CASSVNSAASWDTQYF. CDR3 in DNA: TGTGCCAGCAGCGTAAATAGCGCGGCGTCATGGGATACGCAGTATTTT. The full variable domain, with the rest looked up from reference TRBV9 and TRBJ2-3, is DSGVTQTPKHLITATGQRVTLRCSPRSGDLSVYWYQQSLDQGLQFLIQYYNGEERAKGNILERFSAQQFPDLHSELNLSSLELGDSALYFCASSVNSAASWDTQYFGPGTRLTVL.

This sequence joins TRBV30 and TRBJ2-3; TRBD2 matches 8 bases. There are 15 residues in the CDR3. With 1 base clipped from V and 7 bases from J, the junction kept 10 bases outside the gene matches. The germline gives CDR1 GTSNPN, CDR2 SVGIG (reference sequence). For the CDR3, the DNA is TGTGCCTGGAGTGCCCCCGGGGGGGGCGCGTATACGCAGTATTTT. Translating gives CAWSAPGGGAYTQYF.

The chain has TRBV13 and TRBJ1-1; 9 nucleotides match TRBD1. The V and J ends lost 5 bases and 0 bases, in that order; junction bases with no gene match: 13. This CDR3 has 18 amino acids. The V gene's germline CDR1 is PRHDT and CDR2 FYEKMQ (reference sequence). The DNA for the CDR3 is TGTGCCAGCAGCCACTATCTCGGGACAGGGAAAATGAACACTGAAGCTTTCTTT. It yields the protein CASSHYLGTGKMNTEAFF.

This clone was picked up one time. The chain combines TRBV7-2 with TRBJ1-6; D perhaps matches TRBD1 (5 bases). The CDR3 extends over 14 amino acids. Trimming removed 3 bases at V and 8 bases at J, with 11 bases between. Germline loops: CDR1 SGHTA, CDR2 FQGNSA. The CDR3 DNA reads as TGTGCCAGCAGCTTGGGACTGCTCGATTCACCCCTCCACTTT. Translated, it gives CASSLGLLDSPLHF.

This clone occurred once. CDR3 in amino acids: CASSLGNQETQYF. The CDR3 DNA reads TGTGCCAGCAGCTTGGGGAACCAAGAGACCCAGTACTTC. The chain links TRBV7-2 to TRBJ2-5; D is ambiguous. CDR1 and CDR2 from the germline V gene are SGHTA and FQGNSA. V shed 3 bases and J shed 0 bases, with 5 bases lying between them. CDR3 size: 13 residues.

The CDR3 nucleotides are TGTGCTAGTGGAGAGGGGCGAGTAGAGCAGTACTTC. Protein product: CASGEGRVEQYF. V and J are TRBV12-5 and TRBJ2-7; D may correspond to TRBD1 or TRBD2 (5 bases each). Germline-derived CDR1 and CDR2 are LGHNT and FRNRAP. This CDR3 contains 12 residues. Trimming stripped 6 bases from V and 7 bases from J, with 13 bases between.

The rearrangement links TRBV15 to TRBJ2-7, with a tentative D call TRBD2 (5 bases). The CDR3 sequence is 13 residues long. The germline CDR1 and CDR2 sequences are LNHNV and YYDKDF (reference sequence). V shed 2 bases and J shed 2 bases, with 7 bases lying between them. The CDR3 nucleotides are TGTGCCACCAGCAGAAGAGCGGCCTACGAGCAGTACTTC. Its protein product is CATSRRAAYEQYF.

The table lists this clone with a count of one. This sequence joins TRBV6-2 or TRBV6-3 and TRBJ2-5, with D uncertain. Germline loops: CDR1 MNHEY, CDR2 SVGEGT. The CDR3 runs 13 residues. V gave up 0 bases and J gave up 3 bases, with 5 bases separating them. In DNA, the CDR3 is TGTGCCAGCAGTTACTCCCTTAAAGAGACCCAGTACTTC. This gives the protein CASSYSLKETQYF.

This chain links TRBV5-1 with TRBJ2-3, with 7 bases that match TRBD2. The V gene's germline CDR1 is SGHRS and CDR2 YFSETQ. The CDR3 runs 14 residues. The J segment lost 5 bases and the V segment lost 4 bases, leaving 7 bases of the junction unmatched. As DNA, the CDR3 is TGCGCCAGCAGCCCCTCCCGCGGGGGAGATACGCAGTATTTT. Amino acids: CASSPSRGGDTQYF.

V and J are TRBV4-1 and TRBJ2-3; D may be TRBD2 (5 bases). The V end was cut by 6 bases, the J end by 2 bases, with 12 bases between. This CDR3 has 14 amino acids. The germline gives CDR1 MGHRA, CDR2 YSYEKL. As DNA, the CDR3 is TGCGCCAGCAGTCTCTCGGGGTACACAGATACGCAGTATTTT. This sequence encodes CASSLSGYTDTQYF.

The chain links TRBV24-1 to TRBJ1-1; tentatively, D is TRBD1 (6 bases). With 3 bases removed from V and 6 bases from J, the gap between germline ends came to 16 bases. Germline V gene sequence: CDR1 KGHDR, CDR2 SFDVKD. The CDR3 has 15 residues. CDR3 sequence (DNA): TGTGCCACCAGTGATCCAGGGGCCGGGACCTCTGAAGCTTTCTTT. Translated, it gives CATSDPGAGTSEAFF.

Regarding this clone: Other DNA sequences in this sample translate to the same CDR3. The chain recombines TRBV6-5 with TRBJ2-1; a possible D gene is TRBD2 (6 bases). V lost 7 bases and J 3 bases, leaving 7 bases between the germline ends. The germline CDR1 and CDR2 sequences are MNHEY and SVGAGI. The CDR3 runs 12 residues. In DNA, the CDR3 is TGTGCCAGCACGGGAGACTACAATGAGCAGTTCTTC. Its protein product is CASTGDYNEQFF.

This chain connects TRBV4-1 to TRBJ1-5; perhaps TRBD1 as D (6 bases). Trimming took off 0 bases at V and 5 bases at J, with 11 bases between the two ends. This CDR3 is 15 amino acids long. Germline V gene data show CDR1 as MGHRA and CDR2 as YSYEKL. The DNA of the CDR3 is TGCGCCAGCAGCCAAGATCGACAGGCGTATCAGCCCCAGCATTTT. Translation: CASSQDRQAYQPQHF.

The V call is TRBV30, the J call TRBJ1-2; maybe TRBD1 (6 bases). The germline V gene has CDR1 GTSNPN and CDR2 SVGIG (reference sequence). V was pared by 1 base and J by 7 bases, with 13 bases between. The CDR3 runs to 13 residues. Written as DNA, the CDR3 is TGTGCCTGGAGTGACTCTACAGGGTTTGGCTACACCTTC. Its protein is CAWSDSTGFGYTF.

The rearrangement uses TRBV5-1 and TRBJ2-3; 7 bases agree with TRBD2. Trimming removed 2 bases from V and 5 bases from J; junction bases left unmatched: 8. The CDR3 has 15 amino acids. Germline lookup yields CDR1 SGHRS and CDR2 YFSETQ. The CDR3 is CASSLGLAVKDTQYF. CDR3 coding DNA: TGCGCCAGCAGCTTAGGGCTAGCGGTTAAAGATACGCAGTATTTT.

The chain uses TRBV19 and TRBJ2-7, with D unresolved. Trimming pared 3 bases from V and 0 bases from J, leaving 12 bases between. The CDR3 is 15 amino acids. Germline V gene lookup returns CDR1 LNHDA and CDR2 SQIVND (reference sequence). The CDR3 bases are TGTGCCAGTAGTATTTCCGTTTCTACCTCCTACGAGCAGTACTTC. Translating gives CASSISVSTSYEQYF.

The chain has TRBV9 and TRBJ1-1; 9 nucleotides align to TRBD1. Germline lookup yields CDR1 SGDLS and CDR2 YYNGEE. This CDR3 comprises 15 residues. The junction had 4 bases not matched to a gene; V was cut back by 3 bases and J by 1 base. The CDR3, as DNA: TGTGCCAGCAGCGCACAGGGGGCATCGAACACTGAAGCTTTCTTT. Protein sequence: CASSAQGASNTEAFF. Supplemented by reference TRBV9 and TRBJ1-1, the full variable domain reads DSGVTQTPKHLITATGQRVTLRCSPRSGDLSVYWYQQSLDQGLQFLIQYYNGEERAKGNILERFSAQQFPDLHSELNLSSLELGDSALYFCASSAQGASNTEAFFGQGTRLTVV.

The chain links TRBV19 to TRBJ1-4; no definite D call. The CDR3 spans 15 residues. Germline V gene data show CDR1 as LNHDA and CDR2 as SQIVND (reference sequence). Trimming took 5 bases from V and 7 from J, leaving 17 bases between them. CDR3 bases: TGTGCCAGTAGTTTACGAGAAGCCTGGCCTGAAAAACTGTTTTTT. Its protein is CASSLREAWPEKLFF.

The chain employs TRBV12-3 or TRBV12-4 and TRBJ1-2; D is undetermined. Trimming stripped 6 bases from V and 5 bases from J, with 13 bases between. The CDR3 totals 13 residues. CDR3 in DNA: TGTGCCAGCAGCGTCATGACCCCGTATGGCTACACCTTC. It yields the protein CASSVMTPYGYTF.